Below, 29 T cell receptor beta chains from the same sample are listed, as sequenced in a study of Ad26.COV2.S vaccination and SARS-CoV-2 variants. Specified treatment: around 19 received Ad26.COV2.S at low or high dose, single or two shots; about 5 received placebo; per-sample allocation not given. The study sampled participants on day 63 after the first vaccine or placebo injection. The method was immunoSEQ multiplex PCR; TCRdb's version includes in-frame clones alone and lacks a portion of them. The table includes hundreds of thousands of clones, 80% to 90% detected once. The sequenced sample was peripheral blood, obtained in a trial of Ad26.COV2.S vaccine versus placebo. Receptors originate from a person aged 18-60 years who received the Ad26.COV2.S COVID-19 vaccine or a placebo.

This clone was detected only a few times. This chain links TRBV18 with TRBJ2-1, with 11 bases matching TRBD2. Per the germline V gene, CDR1 is KGHSH and CDR2 is LQKENI. With 3 bases clipped from V and 4 bases from J, the junction kept 8 bases outside the gene matches. CDR3 length: 17 residues. CDR3 in amino acids: CASSPSELAGAYNEQFF. Written as DNA, the CDR3 is TGTGCCAGCTCACCGAGTGAACTAGCGGGGGCATACAATGAGCAGTTCTTC.

The chain carries TRBV5-5 and TRBJ2-7; D is uncertain. This CDR3 is 15 amino acids long. V was pared by 5 bases and J by 0 bases, with 15 bases between. Germline V gene data show CDR1 as SGHKS and CDR2 as YYEKEE (reference sequence). The CDR3 protein is CASRRDIFPSYEQYF. The DNA for the CDR3 is TGTGCCAGCAGGCGCGACATTTTCCCCTCCTACGAGCAGTACTTC.

The chain is built from TRBV14 and TRBJ2-2; 7 bases map to TRBD2. The CDR3 totals 17 residues. Per the germline V gene, CDR1 is SGHDN and CDR2 is FVKESK. J gave up 6 bases and V 1 base, and 11 bases lay outside the gene matches. DNA for the CDR3: TGTGCCAGCAGCCAAGGAATGGGACTACTTCACTCCGGGGAGCTGTTTTTT. It codes for CASSQGMGLLHSGELFF.

This rearrangement joins TRBV6-5 to TRBJ1-1, with D uncertain. Trimming took off 6 bases at V and 5 bases at J, with 10 bases between the two ends. The CDR3 sequence is 12 residues long. Germline CDR1 and CDR2: MNHEY and SVGAGI. As DNA, the CDR3 is TGTGCCAGCAGCGCCCTGAGGACTGAAGCTTTCTTT. Its translation: CASSALRTEAFF.

The rearrangement uses TRBV19 and TRBJ2-7; 11 bases line up with TRBD1. Trimming removed 9 bases from V and 3 bases from J; junction bases left unmatched: 7. The germline V gene encodes CDR1 LNHDA and CDR2 SQIVND (reference sequence). CDR3 length: 14 residues. The CDR3 here is CARGRDRGFYEQYF. DNA for the CDR3: TGTGCCAGAGGCAGGGACAGGGGGTTCTACGAGCAGTACTTC.

In this sample, this clone turned up once. The chain combines TRBV9 with TRBJ2-3; D is undetermined. This CDR3 is built from 14 residues. The germline CDR1 and CDR2 sequences are SGDLS and YYNGEE. Between the trimmed V and J ends, which lost 2 bases and 2 bases, there was a span of 9 bases. The CDR3, as DNA: TGTGCCAGCAGCGTCTACCTCTCCACAGATACGCAGTATTTT. As protein: CASSVYLSTDTQYF.

V is TRBV27 and J is TRBJ1-5; TRBD1 is a possible D gene (6 bases). The CDR3 contains 15 residues. The germline V and J ends were trimmed by 5 bases and 2 bases, with 13 bases remaining between them. Germline CDR1 is MNHEY and CDR2 is SMNVEV (reference sequence). This CDR3 reads CASSPRQERNQPQHF. CDR3 nucleotide sequence: TGTGCCAGCAGTCCCCGACAGGAACGCAATCAGCCCCAGCATTTT.

The J gene is TRBJ1-4, the V gene TRBV7-9; D not certain. Germline assignment: CDR1 SEHNR and CDR2 FQNEAQ (reference sequence). There are 14 residues in the CDR3. V lost 3 bases, J lost 5 bases, and 10 bases lay in between. CDR3 DNA: TGTGCCAGCAGCTTCCTCCCCAAGAATGAAAAACTGTTTTTT. It is translated as CASSFLPKNEKLFF.

The V and J genes are TRBV18 and TRBJ2-7; tentative D call: TRBD2 (5 bases). Between the trimmed V and J ends, which lost 5 bases and 6 bases, there was a span of 14 bases. The CDR3 has 13 residues. Germline CDR1 reads KGHSH; CDR2 reads LQKENI. CDR3 region: CASSSDGVGEQYF. Here the CDR3 DNA reads TGTGCCAGCTCATCCGACGGGGTGGGCGAGCAGTACTTC.

The rearrangement uses TRBV2 and TRBJ2-5; D unresolved. Trimming pared 6 bases from V and 0 bases from J, leaving 8 bases between. Per germline, CDR1 SNHLY and CDR2 FYNNEI. This CDR3 is 13 amino acids long. The CDR3 loop reads CASRGSNQETQYF. The CDR3 bases are TGTGCCAGCAGGGGCAGTAACCAAGAGACCCAGTACTTC.

This clone was counted between two and nine times. V gene TRBV29-1 combines with J gene TRBJ1-2; 11 bases are a match to TRBD1. Germline lookup yields CDR1 SQVTM and CDR2 ANQGSEA. J lost 4 bases, V lost 5 bases, and 12 bases had no gene match. The CDR3 totals 16 residues. The CDR3 here is CSVYKRTGGGGYGYTF. CDR3 DNA: TGCAGCGTTTACAAGAGGACAGGGGGCGGCGGCTATGGCTACACCTTC.

The rearrangement joins TRBV9 to TRBJ2-3, with D perhaps matching TRBD1 or TRBD2 (5 bases each). The CDR3 consists of 15 residues. Germline lookup yields CDR1 SGDLS and CDR2 YYNGEE. The V end was cut by 0 bases, the J end by 1 base, with 9 bases between. The CDR3: CASSVDVGGTDTQYF. Written as DNA, the CDR3 is TGTGCCAGCAGCGTAGATGTGGGGGGCACAGATACGCAGTATTTT.

Notes on this clone: The same CDR3 can be traced to other DNA sequences in this sample. The V and J genes are TRBV19 and TRBJ2-1; D gene unclear. The germline V gene has CDR1 LNHDA and CDR2 SQIVND (reference sequence). CDR3 size: 13 residues. Trimming shortened V by 5 bases and J by 0 bases, and 5 bases separated the two germline ends. The CDR3 here is CASSLSSYNEQFF. The CDR3 bases are TGTGCCAGTAGTCTGTCCTCCTACAATGAGCAGTTCTTC.

In its sample, this clone was seen a few times. The rearrangement uses TRBV6-1 and TRBJ1-6; D is perhaps TRBD1 (6 bases). The CDR3 spans 12 residues. The V end was cut by 2 bases, the J end by 12 bases, with 8 bases between. The V gene's germline CDR1 is MNHNS and CDR2 SASEGT. The CDR3 here is CASSETGRPLHF. CDR3 bases: TGTGCCAGCAGTGAAACAGGGAGACCCCTCCACTTT.

Notes on this clone: The sample contains more than one DNA sequence encoding this CDR3. This chain uses TRBV5-1 with TRBJ1-1, with D possibly being TRBD1 (6 bases). CDR3 length equals 13 residues. Germline loops: CDR1 SGHRS, CDR2 YFSETQ. V was clipped by 3 bases and J by 2 bases, with 8 bases between them. The chain's CDR3 is CASSSQGNTEAFF. The DNA of the CDR3 is TGCGCCAGCAGCTCACAGGGTAACACTGAAGCTTTCTTT.

This rearrangement joins TRBV4-1 to TRBJ2-1; the match to TRBD2 covers 12 bases. The length of the CDR3 is 15 residues. Trimming removed 2 bases from V and 9 bases from J; junction bases left unmatched: 5. CDR1 MGHRA and CDR2 YSYEKL come from the germline V gene. In nucleotides, the CDR3 is TGCGCCAGCAGCCAACTAGCGGGGGGGCCTGTTGAGCAGTTCTTC. Protein sequence: CASSQLAGGPVEQFF.

Regarding this clone: Other DNA sequences within the sample encode an identical CDR3. The chain carries TRBV30 and TRBJ2-7; D remains unclear. The CDR3 is 11 amino acids. V was trimmed by 0 bases and J by 3 bases, leaving 3 bases between them. Germline CDR1 is GTSNPN and CDR2 is SVGIG (reference sequence). As DNA, the CDR3 is TGTGCCTGGAGTGTGGGCTACGAGCAGTACTTC. Residues: CAWSVGYEQYF.

The chain combines TRBV5-6 with TRBJ2-5; D may be TRBD2 (6 bases). The length of the CDR3 is 14 residues. Per germline, CDR1 SGHDT and CDR2 YYEEEE. V shed 1 base and J shed 9 bases, with 16 bases lying between them. The CDR3: CASSLIRLREAQYF. The CDR3, as DNA: TGTGCCAGCAGCTTGATCCGGCTTAGGGAGGCCCAGTACTTC. Filled out from reference TRBV5-6 and TRBJ2-5, the complete variable domain reads DAGVTQSPTHLIKTRGQQVTLRCSPKSGHDTVSWYQQALGQGPQFIFQYYEEEERQRGNFPDRFSGHQFPNYSSELNVNALLLGDSALYLCASSLIRLREAQYFGPGTRLLVL.

The chain joins TRBV5-4 to TRBJ2-3; either TRBD1 or TRBD2 may fit D (7 bases each). Germline loops: CDR1 SGHNT, CDR2 YYREEE (reference sequence). Trimming stripped 4 bases from V and 4 bases from J, with 13 bases between. The CDR3 runs 14 residues. The CDR3 DNA reads as TGTGCCAGCAGCGGGCAGGGGGGGTCAGATACGCAGTATTTT. As protein: CASSGQGGSDTQYF.

CDR3: CASSLVLNEQFF. The CDR3 coding sequence is TGTGCCAGCAGCTTGGTGTTAAATGAGCAGTTCTTC. The chain combines TRBV5-5 with TRBJ2-1; D uncertain. The CDR3 is 12 residues long. Germline assignment: CDR1 SGHKS and CDR2 YYEKEE (reference sequence). The V gene lost 0 bases and the J gene lost 7 bases, with 5 bases spanning the gap.

V and J are TRBV4-3 and TRBJ2-7; TRBD2 is a possible D gene (6 bases). V gave up 0 bases and J gave up 3 bases, with 12 bases separating them. Germline V gene lookup returns CDR1 LGHNA and CDR2 YSLEER. The CDR3 is made up of 15 amino acids. CDR3 in amino acids: CASSQEEGQGYEQYF. The CDR3, as DNA: TGCGCCAGCAGCCAAGAGGAGGGGCAGGGCTACGAGCAGTACTTC.

This chain uses TRBV7-9 with TRBJ2-7, with D possibly being TRBD1 (6 bases). CDR3 length: 13 residues. The V gene lost 3 bases and the J gene lost 5 bases, with 11 bases spanning the gap. Germline values: CDR1 SEHNR, CDR2 FQNEAQ (reference sequence). This CDR3 is CASSLGAENEQYF. The CDR3 nucleotides are TGTGCCAGCAGCTTGGGGGCGGAAAACGAGCAGTACTTC.

This chain joins TRBV30 and TRBJ2-4; 7 positions match TRBD2. Unmatched junction bases numbered 5, after V lost 0 bases and J lost 0 bases. The germline CDR1 and CDR2 sequences are GTSNPN and SVGIG (reference sequence). The CDR3 runs 16 residues. CDR3 DNA sequence: TGTGCCTGGAGTGTGGGAGGGAGTGGAGCCAAAAACATTCAGTACTTC. It specifies CAWSVGGSGAKNIQYF.

The chain uses TRBV7-9 and TRBJ1-2; TRBD1 matches at 7 bases. Germline CDR1 reads SEHNR; CDR2 reads FQNEAQ (reference sequence). V shed 6 bases and J 2 bases; nucleotides not matched to a gene: 9. The CDR3 is made up of 15 amino acids. The CDR3 coding sequence is TGTGCCAGCAGGCGCACGGGACAGACCAACTATGGCTACACCTTC. Amino acids: CASRRTGQTNYGYTF.

The genes are TRBV6-6 and TRBJ1-2; no reliable D call. The CDR3 sequence is 13 residues long. V shed 8 bases and J shed 4 bases, with 14 bases lying between them. CDR1 and CDR2 from the germline V gene are MNHNY and SVGAGI (reference sequence). As DNA, the CDR3 is TGTGCCAGCGAGGTCGGGCGAGGCTATGGCTACACCTTC. Its protein product is CASEVGRGYGYTF.

The J gene is TRBJ2-1, the V gene TRBV7-9; D ambiguous. This CDR3 is 18 amino acids long. Trimming stripped 2 bases from V and 4 bases from J, with 21 bases between. Per the germline V gene, CDR1 is SEHNR and CDR2 is FQNEAQ (reference sequence). DNA of the CDR3: TGTGCCAGCAGCTTAAGGACGATGACCTCGGATATATACAATGAGCAGTTCTTC. This gives the protein CASSLRTMTSDIYNEQFF.

The chain couples TRBV4-3 to TRBJ2-7, with a tentative D call TRBD2 (6 bases). The ends were cut back, 0 bases at V and 4 bases at J, with 13 bases in the middle. This CDR3 spans 15 amino acids. The germline V gene encodes CDR1 LGHNA and CDR2 YSLEER. This chain's CDR3 is CASSQDTRRGYEQYF. The CDR3 DNA reads TGCGCCAGCAGCCAAGACACCCGGAGGGGATACGAGCAGTACTTC.

The DNA of the CDR3 is TGTGCCAGCAGCCAAAGCGGGGGGGCGAAGGGGCAGTTCTTC. Protein sequence: CASSQSGGAKGQFF. The gene calls are TRBV7-2 and TRBJ2-1; TRBD2 matches 10 bases. CDR1 is SGHTA and CDR2 is FQGNSA in the germline V gene. CDR3 size: 14 residues. The ends lost 5 bases at V and 12 bases at J; junction bases unmatched: 10.

V and J are TRBV5-4 and TRBJ2-3; 12 bases are shared with TRBD2. CDR1 is SGHNT and CDR2 is YYREEE in the germline V gene (reference sequence). The trim removed 5 bases at V and 0 bases at J, leaving 13 bases unmatched. This CDR3 spans 19 amino acids. CDR3 nucleotide sequence: TGTGCCAGCAGTTCGGCGACTAGCGGGGGCCTCATGAGCACAGATACGCAGTATTTT. Protein product: CASSSATSGGLMSTDTQYF.